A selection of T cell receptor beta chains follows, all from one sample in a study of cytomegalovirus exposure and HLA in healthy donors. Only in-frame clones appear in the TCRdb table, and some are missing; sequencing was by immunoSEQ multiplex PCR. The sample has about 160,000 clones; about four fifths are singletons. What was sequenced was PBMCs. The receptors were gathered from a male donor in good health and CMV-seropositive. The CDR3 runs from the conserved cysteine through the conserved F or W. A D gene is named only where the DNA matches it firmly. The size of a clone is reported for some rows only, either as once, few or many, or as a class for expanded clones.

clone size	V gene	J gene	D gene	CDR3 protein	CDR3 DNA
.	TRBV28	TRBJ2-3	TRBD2	CASSQTTGLAGSDTQYF	TGTGCCAGCAGTCAAACGACGGGACTAGCGGGGTCAGATACGCAGTATTTT
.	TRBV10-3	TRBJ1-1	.	CAISEGPEAFF	TGTGCCATCAGTGAGGGGCCAGAAGCTTTCTTT
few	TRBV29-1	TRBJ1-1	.	CSGTGTAGVRNTEAFF	TGCAGCGGAACTGGTACAGCGGGCGTCCGGAACACTGAAGCTTTCTTT
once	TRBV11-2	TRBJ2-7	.	CASSLEFGGPYEQYF	TGTGCCAGCAGCTTAGAGTTTGGGGGCCCCTACGAGCAGTACTTC
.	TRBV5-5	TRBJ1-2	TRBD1	CASSPTGFVGYTF	TGTGCCAGCAGCCCGACAGGGTTTGTTGGCTACACCTTC
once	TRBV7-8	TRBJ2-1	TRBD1	CASSRPPGGLHNEQFF	TGTGCCAGCAGCCGCCCCCCAGGGGGCTTACACAATGAGCAGTTCTTC
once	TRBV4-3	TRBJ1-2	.	CASSQSVGGDGYTF	TGCGCCAGCAGTCAGTCCGTAGGAGGGGATGGCTACACCTTC
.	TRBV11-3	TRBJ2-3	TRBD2	CASSLGLAGDTQYF	TGTGCCAGCAGCCTCGGACTAGCGGGGGATACGCAGTATTTT
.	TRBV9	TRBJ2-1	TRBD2	CASSVVSGMSNEQFF	TGTGCCAGCAGCGTAGTAAGCGGGATGAGCAATGAGCAGTTCTTC
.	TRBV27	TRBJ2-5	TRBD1	CASSDRGRRETQYF	TGTGCCAGCAGTGACAGGGGGCGCAGGGAGACCCAGTACTTC
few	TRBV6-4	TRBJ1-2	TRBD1	CASSVTGGYNYGYTF	TGTGCCAGCAGTGTTACAGGGGGCTATAACTATGGCTACACCTTC
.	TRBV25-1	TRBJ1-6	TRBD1	CASRTGLRSPLHF	TGTGCCAGCAGGACAGGGCTTCGGTCACCCCTCCACTTT
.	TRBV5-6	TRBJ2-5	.	CASSLQGPPETQYF	TGTGCCAGCAGCTTACAGGGTCCTCCAGAGACCCAGTACTTC
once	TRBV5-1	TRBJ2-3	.	CASGRGAADTQYF	TGCGCCAGCGGCAGGGGGGCGGCAGATACGCAGTATTTT
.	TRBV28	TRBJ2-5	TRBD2	CASSSGLAGGEQYF	TGTGCCAGCAGTTCTGGACTAGCGGGCGGGGAGCAGTACTTC
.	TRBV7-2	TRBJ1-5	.	CASSLEGSYQPQHF	TGTGCCAGCAGCTTAGAGGGGTCGTACCAGCCCCAGCATTTT
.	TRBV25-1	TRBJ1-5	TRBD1	CASSEWGGQGHQPQHF	TGTGCCAGCAGTGAATGGGGGGGACAGGGCCATCAGCCCCAGCATTTT
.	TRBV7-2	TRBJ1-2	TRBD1	CASSLSTGGLLGYTF	TGTGCCAGCAGCTTGTCAACAGGGGGCCTCCTTGGCTACACCTTC
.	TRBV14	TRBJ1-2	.	CASSQTGTYGYTF	TGTGCCAGCAGCCAAACAGGAACCTATGGCTACACCTTC
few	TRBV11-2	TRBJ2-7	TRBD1	CASSRDRSYEQYF	TGTGCCAGCAGCCGGGACAGATCCTACGAGCAGTACTTC
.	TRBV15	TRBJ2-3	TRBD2	CATSRDKSAGGSDTQYF	TGTGCCACCAGCAGAGATAAATCAGCGGGGGGATCAGATACGCAGTATTTT
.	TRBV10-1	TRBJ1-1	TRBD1	CASIPSGTVMNTEAFF	TGCGCCAGCATCCCAAGTGGGACAGTAATGAACACTGAAGCTTTCTTT
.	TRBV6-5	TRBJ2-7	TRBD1	CASSPRDRISYEQYF	TGTGCCAGCAGCCCGAGGGACAGGATATCCTACGAGCAGTACTTC
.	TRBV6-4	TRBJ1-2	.	CASSATFGEARGYTF	TGTGCCAGCAGTGCCACATTCGGGGAGGCCCGGGGCTACACCTTC
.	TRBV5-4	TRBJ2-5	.	CASSLEQGETQYF	TGTGCCAGCAGCTTGGAACAGGGAGAGACCCAGTACTTC
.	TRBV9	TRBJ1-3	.	CASSQMGLSGNTIYF	TGTGCCAGCAGCCAAATGGGGCTCTCTGGAAACACCATATATTTT
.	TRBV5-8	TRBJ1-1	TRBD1	CASSLAAGGSEAFF	TGTGCCAGCAGCTTGGCCGCAGGGGGCTCCGAAGCTTTCTTT
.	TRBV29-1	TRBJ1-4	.	CSVFREKLFF	TGCAGCGTTTTTCGTGAAAAACTGTTTTTT
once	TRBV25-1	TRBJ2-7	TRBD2	CASPGGQYF	TGTGCCAGCCCGGGGGGGCAGTACTTC
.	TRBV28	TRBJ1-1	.	CASSLTREAEAFF	TGTGCCAGCAGTTTAACCAGGGAGGCTGAAGCTTTCTTT
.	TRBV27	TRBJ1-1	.	CASSLDSLNTEAFF	TGTGCCAGCAGTTTAGACAGTTTGAACACTGAAGCTTTCTTT
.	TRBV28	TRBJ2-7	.	CALGLPTSYEQYF	TGTGCCCTAGGCCTGCCAACTTCCTACGAGCAGTACTTC
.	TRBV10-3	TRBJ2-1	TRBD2	CAITSGLAEYNEQFF	TGTGCCATCACCTCGGGGCTAGCGGAATACAATGAGCAGTTCTTC
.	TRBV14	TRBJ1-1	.	CATSRQLSEAFF	TGTGCCACCTCTCGACAGTTGTCTGAAGCTTTCTTT
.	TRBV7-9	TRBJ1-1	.	CASSLEAGWQAHTEAFF	TGTGCCAGCAGCTTAGAGGCAGGGTGGCAAGCGCACACTGAAGCTTTCTTT
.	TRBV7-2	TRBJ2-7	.	CASSLDRLAPEQYF	TGTGCCAGCAGCTTAGACCGGCTAGCTCCCGAGCAGTACTTC
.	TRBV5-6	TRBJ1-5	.	CASSLARSNQPQHF	TGTGCCAGCAGCTTGGCACGGAGCAATCAGCCCCAGCATTTT
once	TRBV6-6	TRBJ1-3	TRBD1	CASSWGQLSGNTIYF	TGTGCCAGCAGTTGGGGACAGCTCTCTGGAAACACCATATATTTT
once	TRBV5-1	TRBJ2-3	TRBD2	CASSPPSSGGTDTQYF	TGCGCCAGCAGCCCTCCCTCTAGCGGGGGCACAGATACGCAGTATTTT
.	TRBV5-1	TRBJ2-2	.	CASSFAGTNTGELFF	TGCGCCAGCAGCTTCGCCGGGACAAACACCGGGGAGCTGTTTTTT
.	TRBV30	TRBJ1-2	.	CAWGLTVSGYTF	TGTGCCTGGGGCCTGACAGTCTCAGGCTACACCTTC
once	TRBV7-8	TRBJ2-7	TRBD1	CASSPPGTAYEQYF	TGTGCCAGCAGCCCACCCGGGACAGCCTACGAGCAGTACTTC